These T cell receptor beta chains were read from a single sample in a study of cytomegalovirus exposure and HLA in healthy donors. Assay: immunoSEQ multiplex PCR; the TCRdb copy retains only in-frame clones and omits some. The sample yields about 63,000 clones, approximately 88% seen once. The sample taken for sequencing was PBMCs. The source of these receptors is a woman aged 18 to 35 in good health and CMV-seronegative. CDR3s include the opening cysteine and the closing phenylalanine or tryptophan. Each record gives: clone size, V gene, J gene, D gene, CDR3 DNA, CDR3 protein. A D gene is named only where the DNA matches it firmly. The listing skips clone size in some rows; elsewhere it reads once, few, many or a size class.

clone size: -
V gene: TRBV10-3
J gene: TRBJ2-7
D gene: -
CDR3 DNA: TGTGCCATCAGTGAGTCACTCCTCGTCCAGGGTGGTTCGGACGAGCAGTACTTC
CDR3 protein: CAISESLLVQGGSDEQYF

clone size: few
V gene: TRBV25-1
J gene: TRBJ2-1
D gene: -
CDR3 DNA: TGTGCCAGCAGTGCAGGTTACAATGAGCAGTTCTTC
CDR3 protein: CASSAGYNEQFF

clone size: -
V gene: TRBV5-8
J gene: TRBJ1-5
D gene: TRBD1
CDR3 DNA: TGTGCCAGCAGCTTGTTGACAGGGGGCTTAATAGTTAGCAATCAGCCCCAGCATTTT
CDR3 protein: CASSLLTGGLIVSNQPQHF

clone size: -
V gene: TRBV27
J gene: TRBJ1-5
D gene: TRBD1
CDR3 DNA: TGTGCCAGCAGTCCACAGCAGGGGGCTCACAATCAGCCCCAGCATTTT
CDR3 protein: CASSPQQGAHNQPQHF

clone size: -
V gene: TRBV6-1
J gene: TRBJ2-3
D gene: TRBD2
CDR3 DNA: TGTGCCAGCAGTGACAGACTAGCGCATACCACAGATACGCAGTATTTT
CDR3 protein: CASSDRLAHTTDTQYF

clone size: -
V gene: TRBV18
J gene: TRBJ1-1
D gene: -
CDR3 DNA: TGTGCCAGCTCACCTGCCACAGGGCATACCACTGAAGCTTTCTTT
CDR3 protein: CASSPATGHTTEAFF

clone size: -
V gene: TRBV9
J gene: TRBJ2-7
D gene: TRBD1
CDR3 DNA: TGTGCCAGCAGCAGTCCGGGGACAGGGGACTACGAGCAGTACTTC
CDR3 protein: CASSSPGTGDYEQYF

clone size: -
V gene: TRBV7-8
J gene: TRBJ2-7
D gene: TRBD1
CDR3 DNA: TGTGCCAGCAGCGATGGACAGGGTTCCAACGAGCAGTACTTC
CDR3 protein: CASSDGQGSNEQYF

clone size: -
V gene: TRBV5-1
J gene: TRBJ1-5
D gene: TRBD1
CDR3 DNA: TGCGCCAGCAGCATAGGGACAGGGGGTCAGCCCCAGCATTTT
CDR3 protein: CASSIGTGGQPQHF

clone size: -
V gene: TRBV5-1
J gene: TRBJ2-7
D gene: -
CDR3 DNA: TGCGCCAGCAGCCTGGACGAGGGGAGGCCCCACGAGCAGTACTTC
CDR3 protein: CASSLDEGRPHEQYF

clone size: -
V gene: TRBV7-9
J gene: TRBJ2-2
D gene: -
CDR3 DNA: TGTGCCAGCAGCCCAAAGAACAGGGACACCGGGGAGCTGTTTTTT
CDR3 protein: CASSPKNRDTGELFF

clone size: -
V gene: TRBV4-1
J gene: TRBJ2-7
D gene: -
CDR3 DNA: TGCGCCAGCAGCCAAGTCTTGCTTAAATTAACGGGCGAGCAGTACTTC
CDR3 protein: CASSQVLLKLTGEQYF

clone size: -
V gene: TRBV19
J gene: TRBJ1-5
D gene: -
CDR3 DNA: TGTGCCAGTAGTATTGAGGCAGATAGCAATCAGCCCCAGCATTTT
CDR3 protein: CASSIEADSNQPQHF

clone size: once
V gene: TRBV7-2
J gene: TRBJ2-7
D gene: -
CDR3 DNA: TGTGCCAGCAGCTTACTCGCAGGGCGCTCCTACGAGCAGTACTTC
CDR3 protein: CASSLLAGRSYEQYF